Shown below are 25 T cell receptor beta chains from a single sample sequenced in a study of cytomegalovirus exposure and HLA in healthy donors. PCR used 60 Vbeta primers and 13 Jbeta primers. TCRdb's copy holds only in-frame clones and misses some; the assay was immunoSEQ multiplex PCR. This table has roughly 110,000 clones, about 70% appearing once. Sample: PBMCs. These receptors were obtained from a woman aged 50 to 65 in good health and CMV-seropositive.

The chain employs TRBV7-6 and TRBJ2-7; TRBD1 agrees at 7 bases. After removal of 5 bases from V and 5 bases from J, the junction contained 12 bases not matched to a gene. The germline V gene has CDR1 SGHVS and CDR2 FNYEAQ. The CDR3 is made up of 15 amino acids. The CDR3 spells CASSLNTGTANEQYF. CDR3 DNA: TGTGCCAGCAGCCTAAACACCGGGACAGCCAACGAGCAGTACTTC.

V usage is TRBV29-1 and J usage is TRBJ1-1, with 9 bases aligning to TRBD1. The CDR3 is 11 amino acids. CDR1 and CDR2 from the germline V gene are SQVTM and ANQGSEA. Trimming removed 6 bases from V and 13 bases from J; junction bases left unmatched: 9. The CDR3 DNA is TGCAGCGTACAACCGGGACAGGGCGATTTCTTT. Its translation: CSVQPGQGDFF.

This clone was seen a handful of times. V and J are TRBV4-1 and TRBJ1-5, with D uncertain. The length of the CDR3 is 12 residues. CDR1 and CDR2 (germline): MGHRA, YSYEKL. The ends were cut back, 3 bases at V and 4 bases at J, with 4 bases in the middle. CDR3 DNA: TGCGCCAGCAGCCATCTTAATCAGCCCCAGCATTTT. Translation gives CASSHLNQPQHF.

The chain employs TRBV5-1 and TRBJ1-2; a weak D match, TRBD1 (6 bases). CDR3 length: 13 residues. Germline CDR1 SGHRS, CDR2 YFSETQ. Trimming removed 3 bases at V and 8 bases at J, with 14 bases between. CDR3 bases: TGCGCCAGCAGCTATAACAGGGTGGGAGGCTACACCTTC. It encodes CASSYNRVGGYTF.

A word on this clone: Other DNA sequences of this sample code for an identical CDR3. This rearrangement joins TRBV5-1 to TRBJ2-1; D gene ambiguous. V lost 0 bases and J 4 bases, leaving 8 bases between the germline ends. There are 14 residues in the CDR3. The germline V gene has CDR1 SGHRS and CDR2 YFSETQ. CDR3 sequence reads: CASSLDRAYNEQFF. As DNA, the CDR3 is TGCGCCAGCAGCTTGGACCGAGCATACAATGAGCAGTTCTTC.

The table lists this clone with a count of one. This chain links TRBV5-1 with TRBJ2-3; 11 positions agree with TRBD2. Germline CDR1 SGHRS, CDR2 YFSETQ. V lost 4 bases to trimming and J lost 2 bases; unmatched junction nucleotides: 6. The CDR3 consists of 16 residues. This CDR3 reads CASSKGLAEITDTQYF. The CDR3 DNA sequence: TGCGCCAGCAGCAAGGGACTAGCGGAGATCACAGATACGCAGTATTTT. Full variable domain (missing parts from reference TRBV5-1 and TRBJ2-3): KAGVTQTPRYLIKTRGQQVTLSCSPISGHRSVSWYQQTPGQGLQFLFEYFSETQRNKGNFPGRFSGRQFSNSRSEMNVSTLELGDSALYLCASSKGLAEITDTQYFGPGTRLTVL.

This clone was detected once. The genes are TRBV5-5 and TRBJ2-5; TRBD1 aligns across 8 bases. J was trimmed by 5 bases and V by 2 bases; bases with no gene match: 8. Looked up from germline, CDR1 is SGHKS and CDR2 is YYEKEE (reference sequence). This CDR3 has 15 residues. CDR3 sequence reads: CASSFPPGGDETQYF. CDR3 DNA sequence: TGTGCCAGCAGCTTCCCCCCAGGGGGCGACGAGACCCAGTACTTC.

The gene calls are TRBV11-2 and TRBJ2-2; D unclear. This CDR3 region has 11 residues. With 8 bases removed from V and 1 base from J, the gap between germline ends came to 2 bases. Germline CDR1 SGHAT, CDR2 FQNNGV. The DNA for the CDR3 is TGTGCCAGCCAGAACACCGGGGAGCTGTTTTTT. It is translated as CASQNTGELFF.

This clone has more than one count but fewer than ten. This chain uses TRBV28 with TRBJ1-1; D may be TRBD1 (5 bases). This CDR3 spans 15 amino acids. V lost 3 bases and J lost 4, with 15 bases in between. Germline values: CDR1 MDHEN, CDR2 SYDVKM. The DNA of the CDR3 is TGTGCCAGCAGTTTTCCCCGGGAGGGGATCACTGAAGCTTTCTTT. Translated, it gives CASSFPREGITEAFF.

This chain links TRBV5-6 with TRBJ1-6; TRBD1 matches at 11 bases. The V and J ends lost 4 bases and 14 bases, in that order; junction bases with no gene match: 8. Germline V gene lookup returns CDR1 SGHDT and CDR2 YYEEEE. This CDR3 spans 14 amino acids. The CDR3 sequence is CASSRDRGSWTLHF. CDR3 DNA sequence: TGTGCCAGCAGCCGGGACAGGGGGTCTTGGACCCTCCACTTT.

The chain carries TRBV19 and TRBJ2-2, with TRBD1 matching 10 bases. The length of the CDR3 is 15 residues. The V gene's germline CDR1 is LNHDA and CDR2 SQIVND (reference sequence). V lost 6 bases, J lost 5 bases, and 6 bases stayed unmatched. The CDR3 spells CASRRDRGLTGELFF. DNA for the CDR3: TGTGCCAGTAGACGAGACAGGGGGCTTACCGGGGAGCTGTTTTTT. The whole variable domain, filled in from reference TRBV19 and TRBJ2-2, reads DGGITQSPKYLFRKEGQNVTLSCEQNLNHDAMYWYRQDPGQGLRLIYYSQIVNDFQKGDIAEGYSVSREKKESFPLTVTSAQKNPTAFYLCASRRDRGLTGELFFGEGSRLTVL.

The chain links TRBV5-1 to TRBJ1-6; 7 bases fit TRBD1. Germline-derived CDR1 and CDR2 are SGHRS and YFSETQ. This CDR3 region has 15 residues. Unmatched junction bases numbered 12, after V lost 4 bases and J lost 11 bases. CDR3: CASSRETGSRAPLHF. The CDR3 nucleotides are TGCGCCAGCAGCAGAGAGACAGGGAGTAGGGCACCCCTCCACTTT.

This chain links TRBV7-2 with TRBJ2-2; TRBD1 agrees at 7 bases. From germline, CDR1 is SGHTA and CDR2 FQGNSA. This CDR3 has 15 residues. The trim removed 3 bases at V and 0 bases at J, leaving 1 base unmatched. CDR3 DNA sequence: TGTGCCAGCAGCTTGGACAGGTCGAACACCGGGGAGCTGTTTTTT. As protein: CASSLDRSNTGELFF. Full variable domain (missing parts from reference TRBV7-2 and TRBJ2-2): GAGVSQSPSNKVTEKGKDVELRCDPISGHTALYWYRQSLGQGLEFLIYFQGNSAPDKSGLPSDRFSAERTGGSVSTLTIQRTQQEDSAVYLCASSLDRSNTGELFFGEGSRLTVL.

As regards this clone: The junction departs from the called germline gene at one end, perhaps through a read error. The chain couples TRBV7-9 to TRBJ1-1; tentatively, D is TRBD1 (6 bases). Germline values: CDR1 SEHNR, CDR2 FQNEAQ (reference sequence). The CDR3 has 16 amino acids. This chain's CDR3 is CSSSLEPRGLNTEAFF. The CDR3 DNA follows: TGTTCCAGCAGCTTAGAACCCAGGGGCCTGAACACTGAAGCTTTCTTT.

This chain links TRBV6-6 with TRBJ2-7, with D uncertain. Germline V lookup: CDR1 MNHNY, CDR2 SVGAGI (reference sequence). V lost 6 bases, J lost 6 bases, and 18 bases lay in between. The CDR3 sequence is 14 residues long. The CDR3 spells CASSNPSPGIEQYF. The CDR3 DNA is TGTGCCAGCAGCAACCCCTCCCCAGGAATCGAGCAGTACTTC.

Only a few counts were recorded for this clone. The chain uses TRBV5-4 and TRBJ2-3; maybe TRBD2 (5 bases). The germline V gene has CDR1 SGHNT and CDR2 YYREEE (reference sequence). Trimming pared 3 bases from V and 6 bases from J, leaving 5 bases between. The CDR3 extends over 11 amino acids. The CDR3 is CASSWEDTQYF. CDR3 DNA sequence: TGTGCCAGCAGCTGGGAGGATACGCAGTATTTT.

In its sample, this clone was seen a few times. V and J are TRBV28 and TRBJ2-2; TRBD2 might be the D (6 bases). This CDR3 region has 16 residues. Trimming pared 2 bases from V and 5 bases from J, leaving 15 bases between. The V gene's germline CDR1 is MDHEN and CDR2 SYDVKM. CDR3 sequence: CASSLERGGKTGELFF. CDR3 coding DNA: TGTGCCAGCAGTTTAGAAAGAGGAGGGAAGACCGGGGAGCTGTTTTTT.

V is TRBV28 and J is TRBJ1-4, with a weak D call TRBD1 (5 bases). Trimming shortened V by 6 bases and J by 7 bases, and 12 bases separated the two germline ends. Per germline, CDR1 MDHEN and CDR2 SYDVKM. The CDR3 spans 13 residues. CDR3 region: CASRTGGGEKLFF. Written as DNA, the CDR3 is TGTGCCAGCAGAACGGGGGGGGGTGAAAAACTGTTTTTT.

CDR3 amino acids: CASSHPPGQGNQPQHF. The CDR3 nucleotides read TGTGCCAGTAGTCACCCGCCGGGACAGGGGAATCAGCCCCAGCATTTT. The rearrangement uses TRBV19 and TRBJ1-5; 10 bases map to TRBD1. The germline V gene has CDR1 LNHDA and CDR2 SQIVND (reference sequence). The V and J ends lost 5 bases and 4 bases, in that order; junction bases with no gene match: 8. This CDR3 region has 16 residues.

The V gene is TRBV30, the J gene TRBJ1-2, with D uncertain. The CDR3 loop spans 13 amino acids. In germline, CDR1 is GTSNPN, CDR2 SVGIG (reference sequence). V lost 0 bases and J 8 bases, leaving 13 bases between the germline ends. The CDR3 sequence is CAWSVSGFQGYTF. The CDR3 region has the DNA TGTGCCTGGAGTGTATCAGGTTTTCAGGGCTACACCTTC.

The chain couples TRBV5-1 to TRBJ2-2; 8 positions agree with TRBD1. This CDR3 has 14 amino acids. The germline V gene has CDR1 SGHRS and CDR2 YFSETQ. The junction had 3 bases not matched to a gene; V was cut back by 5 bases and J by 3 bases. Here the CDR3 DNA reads TGCGCCAGCAGAGGACAGGGAGACACCGGGGAGCTGTTTTTT. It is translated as CASRGQGDTGELFF. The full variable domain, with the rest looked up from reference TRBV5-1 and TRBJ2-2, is KAGVTQTPRYLIKTRGQQVTLSCSPISGHRSVSWYQQTPGQGLQFLFEYFSETQRNKGNFPGRFSGRQFSNSRSEMNVSTLELGDSALYLCASRGQGDTGELFFGEGSRLTVL.

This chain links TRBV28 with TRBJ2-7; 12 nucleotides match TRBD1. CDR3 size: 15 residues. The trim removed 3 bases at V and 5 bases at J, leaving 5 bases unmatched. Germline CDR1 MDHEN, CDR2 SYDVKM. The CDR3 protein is CASSFLGQGADEQYF. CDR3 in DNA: TGTGCCAGCAGTTTCCTGGGACAGGGGGCCGACGAGCAGTACTTC.

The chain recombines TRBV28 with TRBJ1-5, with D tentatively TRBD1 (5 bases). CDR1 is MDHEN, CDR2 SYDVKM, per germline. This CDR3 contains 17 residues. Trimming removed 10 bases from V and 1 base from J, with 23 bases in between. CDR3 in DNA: TGTGCCACCGCGGCGGGGTGGGGCAGGGCCAGCAATCAGCCCCAGCATTTT. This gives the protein CATAAGWGRASNQPQHF.

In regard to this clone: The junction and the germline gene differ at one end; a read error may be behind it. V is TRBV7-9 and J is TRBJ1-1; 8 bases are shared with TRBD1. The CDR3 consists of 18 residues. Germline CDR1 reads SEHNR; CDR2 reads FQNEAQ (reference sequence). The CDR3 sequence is CASSLRGGGQGQFQTVAF. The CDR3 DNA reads TGTGCCAGCAGCTTAAGGGGCGGCGGACAGGGCCAATTCCAAACTGTGGCCTTT. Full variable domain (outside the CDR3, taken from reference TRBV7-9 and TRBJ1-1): DTGVSQNPRHKITKRGQNVTFRCDPISEHNRLYWYRQTLGQGPEFLTYFQNEAQLEKSRLLSDRFSAERPKGSFSTLEIQRTEQGDSAMYLCASSLRGGGQGQFQTVAFGQGTRLTVV.

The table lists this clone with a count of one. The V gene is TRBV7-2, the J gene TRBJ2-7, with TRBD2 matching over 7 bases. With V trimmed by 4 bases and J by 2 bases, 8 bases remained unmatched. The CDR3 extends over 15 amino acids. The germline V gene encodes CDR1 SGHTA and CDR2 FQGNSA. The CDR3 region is CASSSHGGGTYEQYF. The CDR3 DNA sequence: TGTGCCAGCAGCTCCCATGGGGGGGGGACCTACGAGCAGTACTTC.